The entry below describes one TCR beta chain. The antigen is not known. Template switching appended UMIs that held a 6-nucleotide sample barcode. TCRalpha along with TCRbeta cDNA was subjected to two nested PCRs lasting about 16 and 10 cycles. TCRdb reworked the 5' RACE reads into one entry per CDR3 protein, no DNA. Found here are fewer than 450,000 distinct CDR3 sequences; the top ten clones hold 2.6%. This entry belongs to a study of monozygotic twins with inflammatory bowel disease. Study-wide results and limits: Any single strong signal or clonotype tied to IBD lacked support. Distinguishing T cell subtypes was not possible.

The germline CDR1 and CDR2 sequences are SGHTA and FQGTGA. CDR3 length: 19 residues. Sequencing input: blood. V usage is TRBV7-3 and J usage is TRBJ2-4; checking the TCRdb D call of TRBD1 is not possible without DNA. The source of this sequence is a human donor with ulcerative colitis or Crohn's disease, or a healthy co-twin of an affected twin (not recorded which). The CDR3 here is CASILHIRGPSLAKNIQYF.